These T cell receptor beta chains were read from a single sample in a study of cytomegalovirus exposure and HLA in healthy donors. The table came from immunoSEQ multiplex PCR; TCRdb's copy has only in-frame clones and leaves some out. Found here are tens of thousands of clones, 85% to 95% of them singletons; the top ten hold approximately 5%. Sequenced sample: PBMCs. Receptors originate from a woman under 30 in good health and CMV-seropositive. Both conserved end residues are trimmed from each CDR3. The order of the fields is CDR3 protein, V gene, clone size, J gene. Not every row has a clone size; where given, it reads once, few, many or a size class.

CDR3: ASSPAGTGLIDEQF
V: TRBV7-3
size: .
J: TRBJ2-1

CDR3: ASRGTSEREQY
V: TRBV2
size: once
J: TRBJ2-7

CDR3: ASSLGTGDLRWGNTEAF
V: TRBV7-9
size: .
J: TRBJ1-1

CDR3: ASSLNPAPSEAF
V: TRBV7-3
size: .
J: TRBJ1-1

CDR3: ASSQANEKLF
V: TRBV28
size: .
J: TRBJ1-4

CDR3: ASSLGGNIETQY
V: TRBV5-1
size: .
J: TRBJ2-5

CDR3: ASSLARSSGRGETQY
V: TRBV5-4
size: .
J: TRBJ2-5

CDR3: AWCKGQGVGEQY
V: TRBV30
size: .
J: TRBJ2-7

CDR3: ASSIKPGQNNEQY
V: TRBV5-1
size: .
J: TRBJ2-7

CDR3: AGERDRLAKNIQY
V: TRBV2
size: .
J: TRBJ2-4

CDR3: ASSDSKSGANVLT
V: TRBV6-4
size: once
J: TRBJ2-6

CDR3: ASSQSRDRAYHSPLH
V: TRBV4-3
size: .
J: TRBJ1-6

CDR3: ASSEAVYLLYEQY
V: TRBV6-1
size: .
J: TRBJ2-7

CDR3: ASSSTGGGTRPYNEQF
V: TRBV7-2
size: .
J: TRBJ2-1

CDR3: ASSLTPWHYGYT
V: TRBV7-3
size: .
J: TRBJ1-2

CDR3: ASSLDRWRQANYGYT
V: TRBV11-2
size: .
J: TRBJ1-2

CDR3: ASSLSYSNQPQH
V: TRBV27
size: .
J: TRBJ1-5

CDR3: ASSPGLPVKAF
V: TRBV7-9
size: .
J: TRBJ1-1

CDR3: SVHRGLNTEAF
V: TRBV29-1
size: .
J: TRBJ1-1

CDR3: ASSVSAGVQETQY
V: TRBV19
size: .
J: TRBJ2-5

CDR3: SARMRDTQY
V: TRBV20-1
size: .
J: TRBJ2-3

CDR3: ASSLGRMGGTDTQY
V: TRBV7-2
size: .
J: TRBJ2-3

CDR3: ASGDLPAGTEAF
V: TRBV28
size: .
J: TRBJ1-1

CDR3: ASTKREGYEQY
V: TRBV4-1
size: .
J: TRBJ2-7

CDR3: ASSLIGGQGVYEQY
V: TRBV7-9
size: .
J: TRBJ2-7

CDR3: ASSFGRMGDTIY
V: TRBV7-3
size: few
J: TRBJ1-3

CDR3: ASSQGIDTSGNTIY
V: TRBV4-1
size: once
J: TRBJ1-3

CDR3: ASTSGGNEKLF
V: TRBV27
size: few
J: TRBJ1-4

CDR3: ASSPRAGAKGGSTQY
V: TRBV18
size: once
J: TRBJ2-3

CDR3: ASSIRGQRSYEQY
V: TRBV7-2
size: .
J: TRBJ2-7

CDR3: ASSRTGGATDQPQH
V: TRBV18
size: .
J: TRBJ1-5

CDR3: ASSRQGYQPQH
V: TRBV2
size: .
J: TRBJ1-5

CDR3: AWSTGHQVYEQY
V: TRBV30
size: .
J: TRBJ2-7

CDR3: ASSQERPGDEKLF
V: TRBV4-1
size: .
J: TRBJ1-4

CDR3: ASSALGTGWNTGELF
V: TRBV5-1
size: .
J: TRBJ2-2

CDR3: ASSPVFRTSGNGDTQY
V: TRBV5-1
size: .
J: TRBJ2-3

CDR3: ASSPWRSSGQETQY
V: TRBV19
size: .
J: TRBJ2-5